Below, 30 T cell receptor beta chains from the same sample are listed, as sequenced in a study of vaccination and CD4 T cells after COVID-19. Their antigens are not known. Sequenced with the Oncomine TCR Beta short-read assay was DNA taken from cultured CD4+ T cells. Cultures of CD4+ T cells served as the source for extracting genomic DNA. TCRdb ran MiXCR on the PCR reads and lists one entry per CDR3 protein. The table lists 11,000 or so distinct CDR3 sequences, about 29% of them singletons. Treatment given: approximately 10-day PBMC culture with coronavirus spike peptide pools or control peptides (ViraFEST assay). Those CD4+ T cells from the unexposed donor predate the COVID-19 pandemic (2011-2018). Sequencing was carried out using CD4+ T cells from blood, cultured in vitro. The source of these receptors is a human donor in good health.

In this sample, this clonotype turned up a few times. The V and J genes are TRBV7-2 and TRBJ2-7; D gene unclear. The V and J ends lost 1 base and 6 bases respectively, with 7 bases between them. Germline CDR1 is SGHTA and CDR2 is FQGNSA. CDR3 size: 12 residues. CDR3 in amino acids: CASSLVSPEQYF. In nucleotides, the CDR3 is TGTGCCAGCAGCTTAGTTTCCCCCGAGCAGTACTTC.

This chain joins TRBV20-1 and TRBJ2-7; 8 bases are a match to TRBD2. The V gene end was trimmed by 6 bases and the J gene end by 5 bases; junction bases not matched to a gene: 12. The CDR3 has 14 amino acids. Germline loops: CDR1 DFQATT, CDR2 SNEGSKA (reference sequence). In DNA form, the CDR3 reads TGCAGTGCCACAGGGATTAGCGGGATCCACGAGCAGTACTTC. Translation: CSATGISGIHEQYF.

The chain has TRBV27 and TRBJ1-2; D ambiguous. V lost 2 bases to trimming and J lost 4 bases, with 11 bases between them. The V gene's germline CDR1 is MNHEY and CDR2 SMNVEV (reference sequence). The CDR3 sequence is 14 residues long. Here the CDR3 reads CASSLRATGYGYTF. CDR3 in DNA: TGTGCCAGCAGTTTAAGGGCAACGGGCTATGGCTACACCTTC.

The chain uses TRBV4-2 and TRBJ2-5; no reliable D call. CDR1 is LGHNA and CDR2 is YNFKEQ in the germline V gene. This CDR3 has 12 amino acids. Trimming stripped 4 bases from V and 7 bases from J, with 10 bases between. CDR3 bases: TGTGCCAGCAGCCCTTCAGTGGGGACCCAGTACTTC. Protein sequence: CASSPSVGTQYF.

This clonotype is classed as medium-sized. The chain links TRBV20-1 to TRBJ1-6; D not resolved. Trimming removed 6 bases from V and 7 bases from J, with 10 bases in between. The CDR3 has 12 amino acids. Germline CDR1 DFQATT, CDR2 SNEGSKA (reference sequence). Written as DNA, the CDR3 is TGCAGTGCCGCCCGGCAGAATTCACCCCTCCACTTT. It yields the protein CSAARQNSPLHF.

The chain recombines TRBV14 with TRBJ2-1; D possibly corresponds to TRBD2 (5 bases). Trimming left V 4 bases short and J 3 bases short, with 13 bases between. Germline V gene data show CDR1 as SGHDN and CDR2 as FVKESK. The CDR3 runs 15 residues. The CDR3 sequence is CASSRHSAHYNEQFF. The CDR3 nucleotides are TGTGCCAGCAGCCGCCATAGCGCCCACTACAATGAGCAGTTCTTC.

The V gene is TRBV2, the J gene TRBJ2-4; D gene unclear. Trimming pared 6 bases from V and 0 bases from J, leaving 9 bases between. Looked up from germline, CDR1 is SNHLY and CDR2 is FYNNEI. The length of the CDR3 is 14 residues. The CDR3 bases are TGTGCCAGCAGACTCAGCCTAGCCAAAAACATTCAGTACTTC. Translated, it gives CASRLSLAKNIQYF.

This clonotype was recorded once. A junction boundary mismatches the germline segment, possibly from a read error. The genes are TRBV7-3 and TRBJ2-2, with 10 bases fitting TRBD2. The CDR3 runs 16 residues. CDR1 SGHTA and CDR2 FQGTGA come from the germline V gene. In DNA form, the CDR3 reads TGTGCCGGCAGCACCCCTAGCGGGAGGAACACCGGGGAGCTGTTTTTT. Its translation is CAGSTPSGRNTGELFF.

The CDR3 DNA sequence: TGTGCCAGCAGTTTTTCATACAGGGGGCAGAGGAACACTGAAGCTTTCTTT. Protein sequence: CASSFSYRGQRNTEAFF. The genes are TRBV27 and TRBJ1-1; 9 bases line up with TRBD1. Trimming at V came to 3 bases and at J to 1 base, leaving 9 bases not matched to a gene. Per the germline V gene, CDR1 is MNHEY and CDR2 is SMNVEV (reference sequence). CDR3 length equals 17 residues.

The V call is TRBV14, the J call TRBJ1-2; 7 bases align to TRBD1. From germline, CDR1 is SGHDN and CDR2 FVKESK. There are 14 residues in the CDR3. The ends lost 0 bases at V and 5 bases at J; junction bases unmatched: 3. The CDR3, as DNA: TGTGCCAGCAGCCAAGATCGACAGGGATATGGCTACACCTTC. Amino acids: CASSQDRQGYGYTF.

This clonotype was observed a handful of times. The J gene is TRBJ2-7, the V gene TRBV6-5; possibly TRBD2 for D (6 bases). CDR1 is MNHEY and CDR2 is SVGAGI in the germline V gene. The CDR3 runs 15 residues. Deletions cut 4 bases from V and 3 bases from J, with 16 bases between. CDR3 amino acids: CASSSPGRDGYEQYF. The DNA of the CDR3 is TGTGCCAGCAGTTCCCCCGGGCGGGACGGCTACGAGCAGTACTTC.

The CDR3 DNA follows: TGTGCCATCAGTGATAACCCGACTAGCGGGAGATCTCCCGAGACCCAGTACTTC. Protein product: CAISDNPTSGRSPETQYF. The chain joins TRBV10-3 to TRBJ2-5; 12 nucleotides match TRBD2. Germline V gene data show CDR1 as ENHRY and CDR2 as SYGVKD. This CDR3 has 18 residues. After removal of 3 bases from V and 5 bases from J, the junction contained 13 bases not matched to a gene.

This clonotype was picked up a small number of times. The rearrangement links TRBV6-1 to TRBJ2-7, with TRBD2 matching 8 bases. Germline CDR1 MNHNS, CDR2 SASEGT. J gave up 1 base and V 7 bases, and 12 bases lay outside the gene matches. The length of the CDR3 is 16 residues. The CDR3 reads CASTLPGGEKSYEQYF. In DNA, the CDR3 is TGTGCCAGCACTCTTCCGGGGGGGGAAAAATCCTACGAGCAGTACTTC.

This clonotype has just a few counts. As DNA, the CDR3 is TGTGCCAGCAGCTTAGTTTTGCAGGGTGGGACTGAAGCTTTCTTT. Its translation: CASSLVLQGGTEAFF. The chain has TRBV7-2 and TRBJ1-1, with D perhaps TRBD1 (5 bases). This CDR3 has 15 amino acids. CDR1 is SGHTA and CDR2 is FQGNSA in the germline V gene. Trimming removed 1 base from V and 5 bases from J, with 14 bases in between.

The chain employs TRBV6-5 and TRBJ1-1; possibly TRBD1 for D (5 bases). V dropped 2 bases and J dropped 5 bases, with 15 bases sitting between them. CDR1 and CDR2 from the germline V gene are MNHEY and SVGAGI. The CDR3 sequence is 15 residues long. CDR3 nucleotide sequence: TGTGCCAGCAGTTACGCCGGGACCGCCAGGACTGAAGCTTTCTTT. Amino acids: CASSYAGTARTEAFF.

J is TRBJ1-2 and V is TRBV28; possible D gene TRBD1, 6 bases. The CDR3 has 14 residues. V shed 8 bases and J shed 5 bases, with 18 bases lying between them. Germline lookup yields CDR1 MDHEN and CDR2 SYDVKM. DNA for the CDR3: TGTGCCAGCGGAGTTGTGGGGACACATTATGGCTACACCTTC. Translated: CASGVVGTHYGYTF.

The chain has TRBV6-1 and TRBJ2-4; 8 nucleotides match TRBD1. V lost 3 bases, J lost 6 bases, and 1 base stayed unmatched. Germline CDR1 reads MNHNS; CDR2 reads SASEGT. This CDR3 has 13 amino acids. CDR3 region: CASSDGQGNIQYF. As DNA, the CDR3 is TGTGCCAGCAGTGACGGACAGGGAAACATTCAGTACTTC.

Details on this clonotype: One junction end does not reproduce the germline sequence, and a read error may be involved. This chain uses TRBV20-1 with TRBJ2-1, with 13 bases that match TRBD2. The CDR3 length is 15 residues. The germline V gene encodes CDR1 DFQATT and CDR2 SNEGSKA (reference sequence). Here the CDR3 DNA reads TGCAGTGCAAGAGGACTAGCGGGAGTCTACAATGAGCAGTTCTTC. It yields the protein CSARGLAGVYNEQFF.

The chain combines TRBV24-1 with TRBJ2-7; the match to TRBD1 covers 10 bases. The V gene end was trimmed by 5 bases and the J gene end by 0 bases; junction bases not matched to a gene: 3. Per germline, CDR1 KGHDR and CDR2 SFDVKD. The CDR3 is made up of 15 amino acids. The chain's CDR3 is CATSGGQGSSYEQYF. As DNA, the CDR3 is TGTGCCACCAGTGGGGGACAGGGGAGCTCCTACGAGCAGTACTTC.

The chain has TRBV19 and TRBJ1-2; D is unclear. The CDR3 loop spans 13 amino acids. The ends were cut back, 5 bases at V and 4 bases at J, with 11 bases in the middle. The V gene's germline CDR1 is LNHDA and CDR2 SQIVND (reference sequence). CDR3: CASSPGRRYGYTF. The CDR3 coding sequence is TGTGCCAGTAGTCCTGGACGGCGCTATGGCTACACCTTC.

This clonotype was found a few times. The chain has TRBV6-1 and TRBJ2-4; D gene ambiguous. CDR1 is MNHNS and CDR2 is SASEGT in the germline V gene. The CDR3 consists of 13 residues. Between the trimmed V and J ends, which lost 6 bases and 3 bases, there was a span of 9 bases. The CDR3 region is CASRVRGKNIQYF. The CDR3 coding sequence is TGTGCCAGCAGGGTGCGAGGCAAAAACATTCAGTACTTC.

J is TRBJ2-1 and V is TRBV20-1; no reliable D call. Trimming stripped 4 bases from V and 6 bases from J, with 10 bases between. The CDR3 runs to 12 residues. CDR1 DFQATT and CDR2 SNEGSKA come from the germline V gene (reference sequence). The CDR3 nucleotides are TGCAGTGCTAAACAAGGCCTCAATGAGCAGTTCTTC. Protein product: CSAKQGLNEQFF.

The CDR3 here is CASSFQPPQGKQYF. For the CDR3, the DNA is TGTGCCAGCAGCTTCCAACCGCCGCAGGGGAAGCAGTACTTC. The V gene is TRBV7-9, the J gene TRBJ2-7; D might be TRBD1 (6 bases). Trimming removed 3 bases at V and 8 bases at J, with 17 bases between. CDR3 length: 14 amino acids. Germline-derived CDR1 and CDR2 are SEHNR and FQNEAQ (reference sequence).

V gene TRBV30 combines with J gene TRBJ1-6, with D uncertain. V lost 1 base and J lost 13, with 14 bases in between. CDR1 is GTSNPN, CDR2 SVGIG, per germline (reference sequence). This CDR3 has 13 amino acids. The CDR3 DNA is TGTGCCTGGAGTGCGGGCCCGCAGTGGCCCCTCCACTTT. Its protein is CAWSAGPQWPLHF.

V usage is TRBV4-1 and J usage is TRBJ1-2; maybe TRBD1 (5 bases). V was clipped by 0 bases and J by 7 bases, with 18 bases between them. Germline V gene sequence: CDR1 MGHRA, CDR2 YSYEKL. This CDR3 comprises 16 residues. CDR3 nucleotides: TGCGCCAGCAGCCAAGATCTGGAGGGCAGGGTGGGTGGCTACACCTTC. This encodes CASSQDLEGRVGGYTF.

This clonotype was detected a few times. V is TRBV11-2 and J is TRBJ2-1; 8 nucleotides agree with TRBD2. The CDR3 has 16 amino acids. Germline V gene data show CDR1 as SGHAT and CDR2 as FQNNGV. Trimming at V came to 4 bases and at J to 4 bases, leaving 9 bases not matched to a gene. The CDR3 here is CASSSRLATFYNEQFF. The CDR3, as DNA: TGTGCCAGCAGCTCACGACTAGCGACCTTTTACAATGAGCAGTTCTTC.

V and J are TRBV6-1 and TRBJ2-5, with TRBD1 identical over 7 bases. CDR1 and CDR2 (germline): MNHNS, SASEGT. Trimming at V came to 3 bases and at J to 1 base, leaving 8 bases not matched to a gene. The CDR3 loop spans 16 amino acids. CDR3 sequence (DNA): TGTGCCAGCAGTGAGGAGCTTCGGACAGGCCAAGAGACCCAGTACTTC. This gives the protein CASSEELRTGQETQYF.

The chain is built from TRBV27 and TRBJ2-2; D is unresolved. Germline V lookup: CDR1 MNHEY, CDR2 SMNVEV (reference sequence). Deletions cut 7 bases from V and 4 bases from J, with 13 bases between. This CDR3 region has 14 residues. CDR3 region: CASKREVGTGELFF. CDR3 bases: TGTGCCAGCAAACGTGAAGTCGGCACCGGGGAGCTGTTTTTT.

The rearrangement uses TRBV20-1 and TRBJ2-3; 10 positions match TRBD2. In germline, CDR1 is DFQATT, CDR2 SNEGSKA (reference sequence). CDR3 length: 16 residues. J lost 7 bases, V lost 0 bases, and 10 bases had no gene match. CDR3 coding DNA: TGCAGTGCTAGAGATCCAGCGGGAGGGCCTATTAATACGCAGTATTTT. Translated, it gives CSARDPAGGPINTQYF.

The J gene is TRBJ1-1, the V gene TRBV6-2 or TRBV6-3; tentatively, D is TRBD1 (6 bases). Trimming cost V 3 bases and J 6 bases, with 20 bases left between them. This CDR3 comprises 16 residues. Germline CDR1 MNHEY, CDR2 SVGEGT. This CDR3 is CASSYQGQTDRAEAFF. The CDR3 nucleotides read TGTGCCAGCAGTTATCAAGGACAGACGGATAGGGCTGAAGCTTTCTTT.